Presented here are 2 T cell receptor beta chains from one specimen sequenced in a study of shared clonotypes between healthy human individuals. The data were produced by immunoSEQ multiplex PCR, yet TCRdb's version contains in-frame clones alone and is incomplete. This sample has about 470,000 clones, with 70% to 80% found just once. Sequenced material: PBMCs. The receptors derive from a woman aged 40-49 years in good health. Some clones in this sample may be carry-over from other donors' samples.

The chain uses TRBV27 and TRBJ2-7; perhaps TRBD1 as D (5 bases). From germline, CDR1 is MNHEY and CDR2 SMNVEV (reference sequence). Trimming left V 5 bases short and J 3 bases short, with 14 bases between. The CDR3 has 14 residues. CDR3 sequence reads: CASSPIQTGYEQYF. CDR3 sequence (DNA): TGTGCCAGCAGTCCAATCCAAACAGGCTACGAGCAGTACTTC.

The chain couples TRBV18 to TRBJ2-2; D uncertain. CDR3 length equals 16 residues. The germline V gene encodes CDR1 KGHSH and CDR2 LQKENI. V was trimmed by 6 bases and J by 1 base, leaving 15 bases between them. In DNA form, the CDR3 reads TGTGCCAGCTCCCGGGCCCGGGTACAGAACACCGGGGAGCTGTTTTTT. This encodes CASSRARVQNTGELFF.